This is a list of T cell receptor beta chains from one sample in a study of T cell clusters in autoimmune cytopenias. From its re-call of the multiplex PCR reads, TCRdb lists each CDR3 protein once, without DNA. Its table lists 4,500 to 6,000 distinct CDR3 sequences. Source material: peripheral blood. These TCRs come from a human donor with an autoimmune cytopenia or autoimmune hepatitis (not recorded which). Each CDR3 is given with its conserved first and last residue. Some rows mark clone size as missing; the rest say once, few, many or name a class of expanded clone.

size: medium-sized; V: TRBV11-2; J: TRBJ2-7; CDR3: CASRPTSGILYEQYF
size: .; V: TRBV14; J: TRBJ2-5; CDR3: CASSQGKGGTQYF
size: .; V: TRBV12-3/TRBV12-4; J: TRBJ2-5; CDR3: CASSLVDRAQYF
size: .; V: TRBV27; J: TRBJ2-7; CDR3: CASRSTPGTYEQYF
size: medium-sized; V: TRBV27; J: TRBJ2-5; CDR3: CASSRGGTLQETQYF
size: medium-sized; V: TRBV7-9; J: TRBJ2-3; CDR3: CATTPSTDTQYF